The rows below give T cell receptor beta chains drawn from one sample of a study of shared clonotypes between healthy human individuals. Repertoires were generated with immunoSEQ multiplex PCR, while TCRdb's copy carries only in-frame clones and drops some. The sample contains just over 2,000,000 clones, just under 95% of which appear only once. The material sequenced was naive CD8+ T cells sorted from blood. Every receptor here comes from a man between 18 and 29 years old in good health. Both conserved end residues are part of each CDR3. The order of the fields is J gene, D gene, V gene, clone size, CDR3 protein, CDR3 DNA. The D gene is left open where the match is weak. Clone sizes are given selectively: once, few, many, or a class where the clone is expanded.

J: TRBJ2-5
D: TRBD2
V: TRBV14
size: .
CDR3: CASSQDGVAGETEYF
DNA: TGTGCCAGCAGCCAAGATGGAGTAGCGGGAGAGACCGAGTACTTC

J: TRBJ2-7
D: TRBD1
V: TRBV6-1
size: .
CDR3: CASSEHRGHDWEQYF
DNA: TGTGCCAGCAGTGAACACAGGGGGCACGACTGGGAGCAGTACTTC

J: TRBJ1-4
D: TRBD1
V: TRBV13
size: .
CDR3: CASSAGQENEKLFF
DNA: TGTGCCAGCAGCGCCGGACAGGAGAATGAAAAACTGTTTTTT

J: TRBJ2-7
D: .
V: TRBV28
size: .
CDR3: CASSFRPNEQYF
DNA: TGTGCCAGCAGTTTTAGACCGAACGAGCAGTACTTC

J: TRBJ1-2
D: TRBD1
V: TRBV6-1
size: .
CDR3: CASSGRGDSLPGYTF
DNA: TGTGCCAGCAGTGGCCGCGGGGACAGCCTTCCCGGCTACACCTTC

J: TRBJ2-7
D: .
V: TRBV5-6
size: .
CDR3: CASTWGVEGGTHREQYF
DNA: TGTGCCAGCACTTGGGGCGTGGAAGGCGGGACTCACCGGGAGCAGTACTTC

J: TRBJ2-3
D: .
V: TRBV4-2
size: once
CDR3: CASSQVGDTQYF
DNA: TGTGCCAGCAGCCAAGTGGGAGATACGCAGTATTTT

J: TRBJ2-5
D: .
V: TRBV29-1
size: .
CDR3: CSVAGGVETQYF
DNA: TGCAGCGTGGCCGGTGGGGTTGAGACCCAGTACTTC

J: TRBJ2-3
D: TRBD1
V: TRBV9
size: .
CDR3: CASSGGTGGTDTQYF
DNA: TGTGCCAGCAGCGGGGGGACAGGGGGAACAGATACGCAGTATTTT

J: TRBJ2-2
D: .
V: TRBV7-9
size: .
CDR3: CASSLVGPGTGELFF
DNA: TGTGCCAGCAGCTTGGTGGGTCCGGGCACCGGGGAGCTGTTTTTT

J: TRBJ2-2
D: .
V: TRBV28
size: .
CDR3: CASSLEGGGLNTGELFF
DNA: TGTGCCAGCAGTTTAGAAGGCGGGGGCTTAAACACCGGGGAGCTGTTTTTT

J: TRBJ1-1
D: .
V: TRBV4-1
size: .
CDR3: CASSHTQGNTEAFF
DNA: TGCGCCAGCAGCCATACACAGGGGAACACTGAAGCTTTCTTT

J: TRBJ2-1
D: .
V: TRBV11-2
size: .
CDR3: CASSLEGSSYNEQFF
DNA: TGTGCCAGCAGCTTAGAGGGCAGCTCCTACAATGAGCAGTTCTTC

J: TRBJ2-1
D: .
V: TRBV7-9
size: .
CDR3: CASSHGEVLYNEQFF
DNA: TGTGCCAGCAGCCACGGGGAAGTCCTATACAATGAGCAGTTCTTC

J: TRBJ2-1
D: .
V: TRBV19
size: .
CDR3: CASSIFGEMGNEQFF
DNA: TGTGCCAGTAGTATTTTCGGGGAAATGGGTAATGAGCAGTTCTTC

J: TRBJ2-3
D: .
V: TRBV5-4
size: .
CDR3: CASSFRERTYTDTQYF
DNA: TGTGCCAGCAGCTTTCGCGAGCGGACTTACACAGATACGCAGTATTTT

J: TRBJ2-7
D: TRBD2
V: TRBV18
size: .
CDR3: CASSQGYSTVAGSYEQYF
DNA: TGTGCCAGCTCCCAGGGGTACTCAACCGTAGCGGGGTCCTACGAGCAGTACTTC

J: TRBJ2-7
D: .
V: TRBV13
size: .
CDR3: CASSLDIGGPSYEQYF
DNA: TGTGCCAGCAGCTTAGACATAGGGGGTCCCTCCTACGAGCAGTACTTC

J: TRBJ2-3
D: TRBD2
V: TRBV7-9
size: .
CDR3: CASNLIAGISTDTQYF
DNA: TGTGCCAGCAACTTAATAGCGGGGATTAGCACAGATACGCAGTATTTT

J: TRBJ2-5
D: TRBD2
V: TRBV25-1
size: .
CDR3: CASSELTSGLQTQYF
DNA: TGTGCCAGCAGTGAGTTGACTAGCGGATTACAGACCCAGTACTTC

J: TRBJ2-7
D: TRBD1
V: TRBV7-7
size: .
CDR3: CASSPGTDWYEQYF
DNA: TGTGCTAGCAGCCCCGGGACAGATTGGTACGAGCAGTACTTC

J: TRBJ2-7
D: .
V: TRBV29-1
size: .
CDR3: CSVRKVYGNEQYF
DNA: TGCAGCGTCCGAAAAGTTTACGGTAACGAGCAGTACTTC

J: TRBJ1-1
D: .
V: TRBV5-4
size: once
CDR3: CASSPLGGDMNTEAFF
DNA: TGTGCCAGCAGCCCCCTCGGGGGGGACATGAACACTGAAGCTTTCTTT

J: TRBJ2-5
D: TRBD1
V: TRBV9
size: once
CDR3: CASSAGTGGRETQYF
DNA: TGTGCCAGCAGCGCCGGGACAGGGGGCCGGGAGACCCAGTACTTC

J: TRBJ1-6
D: .
V: TRBV2
size: .
CDR3: CASSEALPQGGWFSPLHF
DNA: TGTGCCAGCAGTGAAGCGCTTCCCCAGGGAGGGTGGTTTTCACCCCTCCACTTT

J: TRBJ2-7
D: .
V: TRBV27
size: few
CDR3: CASSFGGPTYEQYF
DNA: TGTGCCAGCAGTTTCGGAGGCCCCACCTACGAGCAGTACTTC

J: TRBJ2-7
D: TRBD1
V: TRBV5-5
size: .
CDR3: CASSWGTGGYEQYF
DNA: TGTGCCAGCAGCTGGGGGACAGGGGGCTACGAGCAGTACTTC

J: TRBJ2-7
D: .
V: TRBV9
size: .
CDR3: CASSVGQGIPYEQYF
DNA: TGTGCCAGCAGCGTAGGGCAGGGAATCCCTTACGAGCAGTACTTC

J: TRBJ2-1
D: .
V: TRBV27
size: .
CDR3: CASSSSTSGGYNEQFF
DNA: .

J: TRBJ2-1
D: .
V: TRBV4-3
size: .
CDR3: CASSPGRPAYNEQFF
DNA: TGCGCCAGCAGCCCGGGCCGACCGGCTTACAATGAGCAGTTCTTC

J: TRBJ2-1
D: .
V: TRBV11-2
size: few
CDR3: CASSSWGLGVNEQFF
DNA: TGTGCCAGCAGCTCTTGGGGGCTCGGAGTCAATGAGCAGTTCTTC

J: TRBJ1-5
D: TRBD1
V: TRBV6-6
size: .
CDR3: CAAWTGWFNQPQHF
DNA: TGTGCCGCCTGGACAGGGTGGTTCAATCAGCCCCAGCATTTT

J: TRBJ1-6
D: .
V: TRBV27
size: .
CDR3: CATKTQGGNSPLHF
DNA: TGTGCCACCAAGACTCAGGGTGGCAATTCACCCCTCCACTTT

J: TRBJ2-7
D: .
V: TRBV6-5
size: .
CDR3: CASSPPGEGYEQYF
DNA: TGTGCCAGCAGTCCCCCCGGCGAGGGCTACGAGCAGTACTTC

J: TRBJ1-2
D: TRBD1
V: TRBV9
size: .
CDR3: CASSASFRGPDTGYTF
DNA: TGTGCCAGCAGCGCGTCCTTTAGGGGGCCTGATACTGGCTACACCTTC

J: TRBJ1-4
D: TRBD1
V: TRBV28
size: .
CDR3: CASSLDRQGPEKLFF
DNA: TGTGCCAGCAGTCTAGATCGACAGGGACCTGAAAAACTGTTTTTT

J: TRBJ2-7
D: TRBD2
V: TRBV7-9
size: .
CDR3: CASSLGGEGTDSYEQYF
DNA: TGTGCCAGCAGCTTAGGTGGGGAGGGGACTGACTCCTACGAGCAGTACTTC

J: TRBJ2-3
D: .
V: TRBV5-1
size: .
CDR3: CASSGVVEDYTDTQYF
DNA: TGCGCCAGCAGCGGGGTCGTTGAGGACTACACAGATACGCAGTATTTT

J: TRBJ1-2
D: TRBD1
V: TRBV7-3
size: .
CDR3: CASSLLGTGDITF
DNA: TGTGCCAGCAGCTTACTTGGGACAGGGGACATCACCTTC

J: TRBJ1-1
D: .
V: TRBV27
size: .
CDR3: CVSGQGSPTEAFF
DNA: TGTGTCAGCGGGCAGGGGTCTCCCACTGAAGCTTTCTTT

J: TRBJ2-1
D: TRBD1
V: TRBV6-5
size: .
CDR3: CASSYLPRGTYNEQFF
DNA: TGTGCCAGCAGTTACCTCCCCAGGGGGACGTACAATGAGCAGTTCTTC

J: TRBJ2-7
D: .
V: TRBV6-6
size: .
CDR3: CASSSGHASASYEQYF
DNA: TGTGCCAGCAGCTCGGGACACGCTAGTGCCTCCTACGAGCAGTACTTC

J: TRBJ2-7
D: .
V: TRBV15
size: .
CDR3: CATSGRDPNYEQYF
DNA: TGTGCCACCAGCGGCAGGGACCCAAACTACGAGCAGTACTTC

J: TRBJ2-1
D: TRBD2
V: TRBV27
size: .
CDR3: CASSLGAGGPYNEQFF
DNA: TGTGCCAGCAGTTTAGGGGCGGGGGGTCCCTACAATGAGCAGTTCTTC

J: TRBJ1-1
D: .
V: TRBV5-3
size: .
CDR3: CAADTEAFF
DNA: TGCGCCGCGGACACTGAAGCTTTCTTT

J: TRBJ2-2
D: TRBD2
V: TRBV5-4
size: .
CDR3: CASSLSGRAVDGELFF
DNA: TGTGCCAGCAGCCTTAGCGGGAGGGCCGTTGACGGGGAGCTGTTTTTT

J: TRBJ2-7
D: TRBD2
V: TRBV5-1
size: .
CDR3: CASREGIAYEQYF
DNA: TGCGCCAGCCGGGAGGGGATAGCCTACGAGCAGTACTTC

J: TRBJ2-1
D: .
V: TRBV29-1
size: .
CDR3: CSVGAIYNEQFF
DNA: TGCAGCGTTGGGGCCATCTACAATGAGCAGTTCTTC

J: TRBJ2-7
D: .
V: TRBV6-5
size: .
CDR3: CASSYLDGFYEQYF
DNA: TGTGCCAGCAGTTACCTGGACGGATTCTACGAGCAGTACTTC

J: TRBJ2-7
D: .
V: TRBV5-1
size: once
CDR3: CASSLVVGGAYEQYF
DNA: TGCGCCAGCAGCTTGGTAGTTGGCGGCGCCTACGAGCAGTACTTC

J: TRBJ1-6
D: .
V: TRBV4-3
size: few
CDR3: CASSQEAASSYNSPLHF
DNA: TGCGCCAGCAGCCAAGAGGCGGCCAGCTCCTATAATTCACCCCTCCACTTT

J: TRBJ2-7
D: .
V: TRBV7-9
size: .
CDR3: CASSFSEGTYEQYF
DNA: TGTGCCAGCAGCTTTAGCGAGGGAACCTACGAGCAGTACTTC

J: TRBJ2-7
D: TRBD2
V: TRBV28
size: .
CDR3: CASSLRGIGGEQYF
DNA: TGTGCCAGCAGTTTGCGGGGGATCGGGGGCGAGCAGTACTTC

J: TRBJ1-6
D: .
V: TRBV11-2
size: .
CDR3: CASSLAGENSPLHF
DNA: TGTGCCAGCAGCTTAGCAGGGGAAAATTCACCCCTCCACTTT

J: TRBJ1-1
D: TRBD1
V: TRBV14
size: .
CDR3: CASSDRGAGTEAFF
DNA: TGTGCCAGCAGCGACAGGGGGGCGGGCACTGAAGCTTTCTTT